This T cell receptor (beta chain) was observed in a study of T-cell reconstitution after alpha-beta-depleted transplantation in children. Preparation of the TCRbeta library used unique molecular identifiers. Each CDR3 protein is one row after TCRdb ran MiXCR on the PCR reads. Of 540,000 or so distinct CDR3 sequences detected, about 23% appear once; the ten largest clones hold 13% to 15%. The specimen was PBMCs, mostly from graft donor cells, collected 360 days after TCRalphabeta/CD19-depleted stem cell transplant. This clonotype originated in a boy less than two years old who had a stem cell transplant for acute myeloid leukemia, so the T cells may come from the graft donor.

CDR3 DNA: TGTGCCATCAGAGCCTCCGTGGCTTACAATGAGCAGTTCTTC. This encodes CAIRASVAYNEQFF. V gene TRBV10-3 combines with J gene TRBJ2-1, with D unclear. V lost 6 bases and J 4 bases, leaving 13 bases between the germline ends. The CDR3 spans 14 residues. Per the germline V gene, CDR1 is ENHRY and CDR2 is SYGVKD.